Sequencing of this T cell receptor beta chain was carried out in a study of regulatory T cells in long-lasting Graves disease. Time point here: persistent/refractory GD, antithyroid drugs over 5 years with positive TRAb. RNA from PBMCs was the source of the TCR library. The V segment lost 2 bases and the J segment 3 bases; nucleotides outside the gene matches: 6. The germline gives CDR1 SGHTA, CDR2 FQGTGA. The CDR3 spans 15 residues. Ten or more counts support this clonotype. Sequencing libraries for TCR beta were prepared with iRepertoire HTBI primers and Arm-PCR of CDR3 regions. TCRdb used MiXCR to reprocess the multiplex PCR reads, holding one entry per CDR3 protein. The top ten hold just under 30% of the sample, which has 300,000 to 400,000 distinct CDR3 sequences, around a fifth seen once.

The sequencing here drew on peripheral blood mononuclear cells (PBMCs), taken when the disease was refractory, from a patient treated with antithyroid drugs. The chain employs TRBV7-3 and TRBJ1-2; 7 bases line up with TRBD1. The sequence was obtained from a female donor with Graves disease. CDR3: CASSLSRGQDYGYTF. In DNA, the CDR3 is TGTGCCAGCAGCTTATCGCGCGGACAGGACTATGGCTACACCTTC.